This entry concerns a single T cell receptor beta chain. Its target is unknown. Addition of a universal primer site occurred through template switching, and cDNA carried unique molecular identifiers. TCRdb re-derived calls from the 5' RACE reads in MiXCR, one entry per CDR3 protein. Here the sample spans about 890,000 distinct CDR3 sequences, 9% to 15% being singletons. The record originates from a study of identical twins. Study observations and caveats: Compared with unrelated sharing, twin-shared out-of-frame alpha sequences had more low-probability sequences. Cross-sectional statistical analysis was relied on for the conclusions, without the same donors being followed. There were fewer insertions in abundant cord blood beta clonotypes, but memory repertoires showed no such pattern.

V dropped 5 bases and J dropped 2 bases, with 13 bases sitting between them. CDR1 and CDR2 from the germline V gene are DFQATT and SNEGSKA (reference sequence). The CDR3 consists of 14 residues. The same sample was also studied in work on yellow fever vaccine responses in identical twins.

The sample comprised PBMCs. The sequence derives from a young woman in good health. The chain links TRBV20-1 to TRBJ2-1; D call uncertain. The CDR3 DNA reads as TGCAGTGCTGTAAGGACGGAGCCCTACAATGAGCAGTTCTTC. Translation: CSAVRTEPYNEQFF.